This T cell receptor beta chain derives from a study of vaccination and CD4 T cells after COVID-19. Background on the study: Overlapping spike peptides served as the stimulus for the cells. These peptides came from SARS-CoV-2 and from the common cold coronaviruses HCoV-NL63, HCoV-OC43 and HCoV-229E.

The Oncomine TCR Beta short-read assay sequenced DNA from cultured CD4+ T cells. TCRdb passed the PCR reads through MiXCR, listing each CDR3 protein once. Of approximately 25,000 distinct CDR3 sequences in the sample, less than 80% are singletons; the top ten hold 6.5% to 8%. For this clonotype: Its antigen is not identified.

Germline CDR1 and CDR2: DFQATT and SNEGSKA (reference sequence). This CDR3 contains 13 residues. Documented treatment: roughly 10-day PBMC culture with coronavirus spike peptide pools or control peptides (ViraFEST assay). Wells that each held about 2 million PBMCs were cultured with around 9.9 IU/ml IL-2 and roughly 10 ug/ml peptide pools. Following culture for around eleven days, CD4+ T cells were isolated by negative selection. This chain joins TRBV20-1 and TRBJ2-7, with D tentatively TRBD2 (6 bases). The source of this sequence is a human donor who had recovered from COVID-19. Sequenced material: CD4+ T cells from blood, cultured in vitro. Here the CDR3 reads CSVWGRSSYEQYF. The CDR3 nucleotides are TGCAGCGTATGGGGGAGGTCCTCTTACGAGCAGTACTTC.